This TCR beta chain was profiled in a study of cytomegalovirus exposure and HLA in healthy donors. Study results and caveats: Some highly shared sequence variants likely arose as a pipeline artifact. Follow-up analysis seemed to connect common viral pathogens with several of the most significant clusters identified. As immune exposure information, only CMV serostatus was available.

As to this clone: What it recognizes is unknown.

The CDR3 loop spans 13 amino acids. Germline CDR1 is SGHRS and CDR2 is YFSETQ. Trimming took 0 bases from V and 3 from J, leaving 6 bases between them. In the PCR, 60 Vbeta and 13 Jbeta primers were used. This table comes from immunoSEQ multiplex PCR, and its TCRdb copy is limited to in-frame clones, with some not included. This table has approximately 110,000 clones, under 85% appearing once. The sample comprised PBMCs. The sequence was collected from a woman aged 50 to 65 in good health and CMV-seropositive. The chain employs TRBV5-1 and TRBJ1-2, with D hard to call. This chain's CDR3 is CASSLDRDYGYTF. The CDR3 nucleotides read TGCGCCAGCAGCTTGGACCGAGACTATGGCTACACCTTC.